Listed here are 17 T cell receptor beta chains from one sample, sequenced in a study of blood T cell repertoires in COVID-19. This table comes from immunoSEQ multiplex PCR, and its TCRdb copy is limited to in-frame clones, with some not included. The data show some 300,000 clones, around 90% seen once. The sample consisted of peripheral blood. These TCRs come from a woman aged 40 to 50 with COVID-19, enrolled during active disease.

The DNA for the CDR3 is TGTGCCAGCAGTTCCTACTTGACAGGGCTAAATTCACCCCTCCACTTT. Encoded protein: CASSSYLTGLNSPLHF. V and J are TRBV27 and TRBJ1-6; 7 bases agree with TRBD1. V lost 4 bases and J lost 7; bases outside the gene matches: 10. The V gene's germline CDR1 is MNHEY and CDR2 SMNVEV (reference sequence). The CDR3 is 16 amino acids.

For this clone: Other DNA sequences within the sample encode an identical CDR3. Here the CDR3 DNA reads TGCGCCAGCAGCTTAGAACTAGCCTCCTACAATGAGCAGTTCTTC. Translated, it gives CASSLELASYNEQFF. The V call is TRBV5-1, the J call TRBJ2-1; a possible D gene is TRBD2 (6 bases). V was cut by 2 bases and J by 0 bases, with 9 bases left in between. The CDR3 is 15 amino acids. The germline V gene encodes CDR1 SGHRS and CDR2 YFSETQ.

The rearrangement links TRBV14 to TRBJ1-2; TRBD1 aligns across 8 bases. The CDR3 contains 14 residues. Germline CDR1 and CDR2: SGHDN and FVKESK. The V gene end was trimmed by 4 bases and the J gene end by 4 bases; junction bases not matched to a gene: 5. The CDR3 coding sequence is TGTGCCAGCAGCCCAGCCAGGGGGCCCTATGGCTACACCTTC. It is translated as CASSPARGPYGYTF.

The CDR3 region is CATSQGQETQYF. The DNA of the CDR3 is TGTGCCACCAGCCAGGGCCAAGAGACCCAGTACTTC. V is TRBV10-3 and J is TRBJ2-5, with D maybe TRBD1 (5 bases). V lost 10 bases and J 1 base, leaving 10 bases between the germline ends. The CDR3 covers 12 residues. The germline V gene has CDR1 ENHRY and CDR2 SYGVKD.

The CDR3 sequence: CASSVTGSYGYTF. The CDR3 nucleotides read TGTGCCAGCAGCGTTACAGGGTCCTATGGCTACACCTTC. The rearrangement uses TRBV7-3 and TRBJ1-2, with a weak D call TRBD1 (6 bases). Looked up from germline, CDR1 is SGHTA and CDR2 is FQGTGA. Trimming pared 5 bases from V and 4 bases from J, leaving 11 bases between. The CDR3 extends over 13 amino acids.

The chain joins TRBV6-5 to TRBJ2-7; TRBD2 is a possible D gene (5 bases). Germline V gene sequence: CDR1 MNHEY, CDR2 SVGAGI. CDR3 length equals 15 residues. V was trimmed by 3 bases and J by 5 bases, leaving 17 bases between them. The CDR3 sequence is CASSYASASGNEQYF. In DNA form, the CDR3 reads TGTGCCAGCAGTTATGCTTCTGCCTCGGGGAACGAGCAGTACTTC.

V is TRBV7-2 and J is TRBJ2-7; no firm D call. Trimming pared 5 bases from V and 2 bases from J, leaving 10 bases between. CDR3 length equals 13 residues. The germline V gene has CDR1 SGHTA and CDR2 FQGNSA. CDR3 sequence reads: CASSHDWTYEQYF. In DNA form, the CDR3 reads TGTGCCAGCAGCCACGACTGGACCTACGAGCAGTACTTC. The variable domain in full, completed from reference TRBV7-2 and TRBJ2-7, reads GAGVSQSPSNKVTEKGKDVELRCDPISGHTALYWYRQSLGQGLEFLIYFQGNSAPDKSGLPSDRFSAERTGGSVSTLTIQRTQQEDSAVYLCASSHDWTYEQYFGPGTRLTVT.

The chain uses TRBV28 and TRBJ2-7, with TRBD1 matching over 9 bases. CDR3 length: 16 amino acids. In germline, CDR1 is MDHEN, CDR2 SYDVKM. V shed 9 bases and J 0 bases; nucleotides not matched to a gene: 12. The CDR3 DNA follows: TGTGCCAGATTACCCGGGACAGGGAATAGCTCCTACGAGCAGTACTTC. Protein sequence: CARLPGTGNSSYEQYF.

The chain uses TRBV27 and TRBJ1-6; 7 nucleotides match TRBD1. Germline CDR1 and CDR2: MNHEY and SMNVEV (reference sequence). CDR3 length equals 14 residues. J lost 7 bases, V lost 5 bases, and 5 bases had no gene match. The CDR3 DNA sequence: TGTGCCAGCAGTCCGGGACAGTACAATTCACCCCTCCACTTT. It translates to CASSPGQYNSPLHF.

The rearrangement uses TRBV3-1 (or the pseudogene TRBV3-2) and TRBJ1-1, with D perhaps TRBD1 (6 bases). The CDR3 sequence is 14 residues long. Germline V CDR1 and CDR2: LGHDT, YNNKEL (reference sequence). V lost 6 bases to trimming and J lost 13 bases, with 24 bases between them. CDR3 sequence: CASRYGDDGTRVFF. In DNA form, the CDR3 reads TGTGCCAGCAGATATGGGGACGATGGGACAAGGGTTTTCTTT.

The J gene is TRBJ2-1, the V gene TRBV7-3; the D gene is possibly TRBD1 (6 bases). Trimming took 6 bases from V and 4 from J, leaving 16 bases between them. Germline CDR1 and CDR2: SGHTA and FQGTGA. The CDR3 is 15 residues long. CDR3 region: CASSNSGTTYNEQFF. For the CDR3, the DNA is TGTGCCAGCAGTAATTCCGGGACAACATACAATGAGCAGTTCTTC. Drawing the rest from reference TRBV7-3 and TRBJ2-1, the complete variable domain is GAGVSQTPSNKVTEKGKYVELRCDPISGHTALYWYRQSLGQGPEFLIYFQGTGAADDSGLPNDRFFAVRPEGSVSTLKIQRTERGDSAVYLCASSNSGTTYNEQFFGPGTRLTVL.

J is TRBJ1-1 and V is TRBV30; D not resolved. Trimming removed 1 base from V and 1 base from J, with 10 bases in between. Per the germline V gene, CDR1 is GTSNPN and CDR2 is SVGIG (reference sequence). The length of the CDR3 is 14 residues. CDR3 DNA: TGTGCCTGGAGTGCAGGACTGCGGAACACTGAAGCTTTCTTT. Protein: CAWSAGLRNTEAFF. Supplemented by reference TRBV30 and TRBJ1-1, the full variable domain reads SQTIHQWPATLVQPVGSPLSLECTVEGTSNPNLYWYRQAAGRGLQLLFYSVGIGQISSEVPQNLSASRPQDRQFILSSKKLLLSDSGFYLCAWSAGLRNTEAFFGQGTRLTVV.

This chain connects TRBV7-2 to TRBJ1-1; D not resolved. CDR3 length: 12 amino acids. CDR1 SGHTA and CDR2 FQGNSA come from the germline V gene. V was pared by 6 bases and J by 4 bases, with 9 bases between. CDR3 in amino acids: CASRPESTEAFF. CDR3 coding DNA: TGTGCCAGCAGGCCAGAAAGCACTGAAGCTTTCTTT.

Notes on this clone: Other nucleotide sequences in the sample specify the same CDR3. The rearrangement links TRBV28 to TRBJ2-7; no clear D gene. This CDR3 has 13 residues. Germline-derived CDR1 and CDR2 are MDHEN and SYDVKM. V was shortened by 3 bases and J by 0 bases, with 6 bases between the two germline ends. The CDR3 loop reads CASSFADSYEQYF. The CDR3 DNA reads TGTGCCAGCAGTTTCGCGGACTCCTACGAGCAGTACTTC.

J is TRBJ1-4 and V is TRBV19, with unresolved D. In germline, CDR1 is LNHDA, CDR2 SQIVND (reference sequence). The CDR3 runs to 15 residues. The ends were cut back, 4 bases at V and 6 bases at J, with 15 bases in the middle. The CDR3 spells CASSTNPGPYEKLFF. Written as DNA, the CDR3 is TGTGCCAGTAGTACGAACCCTGGGCCTTATGAAAAACTGTTTTTT.

This clone was observed a few times. This chain joins TRBV2 and TRBJ1-6; the match to TRBD1 covers 10 bases. J gave up 7 bases and V 6 bases, and 0 bases lay outside the gene matches. Germline assignment: CDR1 SNHLY and CDR2 FYNNEI. The CDR3 is 13 residues long. The CDR3 loop is CASRDRGNSPLHF. The CDR3 bases are TGTGCCAGCAGGGACAGGGGGAATTCACCCCTCCACTTT.

This chain uses TRBV2 with TRBJ1-2, with 11 bases fitting TRBD1. The length of the CDR3 is 16 residues. The germline CDR1 and CDR2 sequences are SNHLY and FYNNEI. V dropped 2 bases and J dropped 1; count of bases not matched to a gene: 3. CDR3 coding DNA: TGTGCCAGCAGTGAACAGGGACAGGGGGGTAACTATGGCTACACCTTC. Its translation is CASSEQGQGGNYGYTF. The full variable domain, rest sourced from reference TRBV2 and TRBJ1-2, is EPEVTQTPSHQVTQMGQEVILRCVPISNHLYFYWYRQILGQKVEFLVSFYNNEISEKSEIFDDQFSVERPDGSNFTLKIRSTKLEDSAMYFCASSEQGQGGNYGYTFGSGTRLTVV.